Presented here are 26 T cell receptor beta chains from one specimen sequenced in a study of CD8 T cells in Susac syndrome (dated by TCRdb to between 2018 and 2020). Preparation of the library involved the immunoSEQ multiplex PCR assay. RNA was extracted using the RNeasy kit, and about 0.45 to 1 microgram was reverse transcribed with random hexamers. TCRdb passed the public sequencing reads through fastp at Q25 and MiXCR, retaining productive beta sequences. Every CDR3 protein is listed once, alongside the most common genes and DNA of its rows. Present in this sample are about 200,000 distinct CDR3 sequences, 91% of which were seen just once. Approximately 0.09% of the sample rests with the top ten. Input material: CD4+ T cells from PBMCs. The receptors derive from a human donor with Susac syndrome.

The V call is TRBV3-1, the J call TRBJ1-1, with a weak D call TRBD1 (5 bases). CDR3 length: 14 amino acids. Trimming took off 1 base at V and 1 base at J, with 7 bases between the two ends. CDR1 and CDR2 from the germline V gene are LGHDT and YNNKEL (reference sequence). The CDR3 DNA is TGTGCCAGCAGCCAAGTTGGGACGAACACTGAAGCTTTCTTT. Translation gives CASSQVGTNTEAFF.

The V and J genes are TRBV6-6 and TRBJ2-3, with TRBD2 matching 8 bases. This CDR3 spans 13 amino acids. With V trimmed by 6 bases and J by 3 bases, 2 bases remained unmatched. Germline loops: CDR1 MNHNY, CDR2 SVGAGI (reference sequence). CDR3 coding DNA: TGTGCCAGCAGCGGGGGGGCGACAGATACGCAGTATTTT. It is translated as CASSGGATDTQYF.

The chain couples TRBV20-1 to TRBJ2-5; 8 nucleotides agree with TRBD2. After removal of 4 bases from V and 4 bases from J, the junction contained 8 bases not matched to a gene. This CDR3 is built from 14 residues. The V gene's germline CDR1 is DFQATT and CDR2 SNEGSKA (reference sequence). CDR3 in DNA: TGCAGTGCTATCCCCACTAGCGGTGCAGAGACCCAGTACTTC. This encodes CSAIPTSGAETQYF.

The chain recombines TRBV5-1 with TRBJ1-6; no clear D gene. CDR3 length: 14 residues. V lost 2 bases and J lost 8, with 11 bases in between. Looked up from germline, CDR1 is SGHRS and CDR2 is YFSETQ. This CDR3 is CASSFRGIDSPLHF. The CDR3 region has the DNA TGCGCCAGCAGCTTCAGAGGGATCGATTCACCCCTCCACTTT.

As concerns this clonotype: Germline is not matched at one junction end, which may reflect a read error. The J gene is TRBJ2-2, the V gene TRBV5-4, with 7 bases lining up with TRBD1. The CDR3 has 14 amino acids. Germline values: CDR1 SGHNT, CDR2 YYREEE (reference sequence). Here the CDR3 DNA reads TGTGCCAGCAGCGGGGACAGCGGCACCGGGGAGCTGGTTTTT. Residues: CASSGDSGTGELVF.

The CDR3 nucleotides are TGCAGTGCTCCATCAAGCGGGAGGGACCGGCAGTTCTTC. It yields the protein CSAPSSGRDRQFF. V usage is TRBV20-1 and J usage is TRBJ2-1, with 10 bases lining up with TRBD2. Unmatched junction bases numbered 10, after V lost 5 bases and J lost 12 bases. Per germline, CDR1 DFQATT and CDR2 SNEGSKA (reference sequence). The CDR3 has 13 amino acids.

The gene calls are TRBV27 and TRBJ2-7, with D perhaps matching TRBD1 or TRBD2 (5 bases each). CDR3 length equals 13 residues. Per germline, CDR1 MNHEY and CDR2 SMNVEV (reference sequence). Trimming removed 4 bases from V and 2 bases from J, with 9 bases in between. The DNA of the CDR3 is TGTGCCAGCAGTTGGGACGGTGCCTACGAGCAGTACTTC. This codes for CASSWDGAYEQYF.

The rearrangement joins TRBV7-3 to TRBJ1-6, with TRBD1 matching 7 bases. Germline V gene sequence: CDR1 SGHTA, CDR2 FQGTGA. The CDR3 extends over 16 amino acids. The V segment lost 6 bases and the J segment 9 bases; nucleotides outside the gene matches: 14. The chain's CDR3 is CASSRRGQGEGSPLHF. The CDR3, as DNA: TGTGCCAGCAGTAGAAGGGGGCAGGGGGAAGGTTCACCCCTCCACTTT.

The genes are TRBV5-4 and TRBJ2-1; maybe TRBD2 (6 bases). In germline, CDR1 is SGHNT, CDR2 YYREEE (reference sequence). This CDR3 spans 13 amino acids. Trimming shortened V by 1 base and J by 10 bases, and 12 bases separated the two germline ends. CDR3 amino acids: CASSLQLAEEQFF. Here the CDR3 DNA reads TGTGCCAGCAGCTTGCAACTAGCAGAAGAGCAGTTCTTC.

This clonotype has a handful of counts. The V gene is TRBV18, the J gene TRBJ1-5; 7 nucleotides match TRBD1. Unmatched junction bases numbered 11, after V lost 1 base and J lost 5 bases. Germline loops: CDR1 KGHSH, CDR2 LQKENI. The CDR3 runs 17 residues. Here the CDR3 DNA reads TGTGCCAGCTCACCACGGGGAGGGGGCCCTTTCGATCAGCCCCAGCATTTT. Translated: CASSPRGGGPFDQPQHF.

The V call is TRBV3-1, the J call TRBJ1-6, with D possibly matching TRBD1 (5 bases). The germline V gene has CDR1 LGHDT and CDR2 YNNKEL (reference sequence). Trimming cost V 1 base and J 8 bases, with 12 bases left between them. The CDR3 contains 15 residues. CDR3 amino acids: CASSQVVQGDSPLHF. CDR3 DNA: TGTGCCAGCAGCCAAGTGGTCCAGGGAGATTCACCCCTCCACTTT. The whole variable domain, filled in from reference TRBV3-1 and TRBJ1-6, reads DTAVSQTPKYLVTQMGNDKSIKCEQNLGHDTMYWYKQDSKKFLKIMFSYNNKELIINETVPNRFSPKSPDKAHLNLHINSLELGDSAVYFCASSQVVQGDSPLHFGNGTRLTVT.

This chain connects TRBV3-1 to TRBJ2-7; tentative D call: TRBD1 (6 bases). The CDR3 covers 15 residues. Germline V gives CDR1 LGHDT, CDR2 YNNKEL (reference sequence). V dropped 1 base and J dropped 3 bases, with 13 bases sitting between them. The CDR3 is CASSQVPGQNYEQYF. The CDR3, as DNA: TGTGCCAGCAGCCAAGTACCGGGACAAAACTACGAGCAGTACTTC.

The chain couples TRBV20-1 to TRBJ1-2; 9 bases map to TRBD1. CDR3 length: 16 amino acids. The J segment lost 2 bases and the V segment lost 4 bases, leaving 11 bases of the junction unmatched. Germline assignment: CDR1 DFQATT and CDR2 SNEGSKA (reference sequence). Written as DNA, the CDR3 is TGCAGTGCTACCGTCCCGGGACAGGGATTGAACTATGGCTACACCTTC. Translated, it gives CSATVPGQGLNYGYTF.

The V gene is TRBV6-6, the J gene TRBJ2-7; the match to TRBD2 covers 7 bases. Germline lookup yields CDR1 MNHNY and CDR2 SVGAGI (reference sequence). V was pared by 5 bases and J by 7 bases, with 5 bases of the junction left unmatched. CDR3 size: 12 residues. The CDR3 nucleotides are TGTGCCAGCAGTCCTAGGGGAGGGGAGCAGTACTTC. It is translated as CASSPRGGEQYF.

The J gene is TRBJ2-7, the V gene TRBV7-2; 7 bases agree with TRBD2. CDR1 is SGHTA, CDR2 FQGNSA, per germline. V dropped 1 base and J dropped 1; count of bases not matched to a gene: 7. The CDR3 is made up of 16 amino acids. In DNA, the CDR3 is TGTGCCAGCAGCTTAGTCGCGGGAGCCCCATCCTACGAGCAGTACTTC. Translated, it gives CASSLVAGAPSYEQYF.

The chain links TRBV7-9 to TRBJ1-1; D is undetermined. V dropped 4 bases and J dropped 0 bases, with 6 bases sitting between them. In germline, CDR1 is SEHNR, CDR2 FQNEAQ (reference sequence). This CDR3 spans 13 amino acids. CDR3 region: CASSSQLNTEAFF. The CDR3 coding sequence is TGTGCCAGCAGCTCTCAGCTGAACACTGAAGCTTTCTTT.

This chain's CDR3 is CASSFSRDYNTEAFF. In DNA, the CDR3 is TGTGCCAGCAGCTTTAGCAGAGATTACAACACTGAAGCTTTCTTT. The rearrangement links TRBV6-5 to TRBJ1-1, with no clear D. CDR1 and CDR2 (germline): MNHEY, SVGAGI. This CDR3 spans 15 amino acids. V was pared by 6 bases and J by 2 bases, with 16 bases between.

The chain is built from TRBV28 and TRBJ2-4, with D perhaps matching TRBD1 or TRBD2 (5 bases each). Germline CDR1 MDHEN, CDR2 SYDVKM. The CDR3 length is 12 residues. Trimming removed 2 bases at V and 7 bases at J, with 6 bases between. For the CDR3, the DNA is TGTGCCAGCAGTTTAGAGGGGAACATTCAGTACTTC. Translation gives CASSLEGNIQYF.

The chain uses TRBV29-1 and TRBJ2-3, with TRBD1 matching over 8 bases. The CDR3 is 13 residues long. J gave up 6 bases and V 5 bases, and 7 bases lay outside the gene matches. Looked up from germline, CDR1 is SQVTM and CDR2 is ANQGSEA. This chain's CDR3 is CSVSGGEADTQYF. The CDR3 DNA follows: TGCAGCGTTTCAGGGGGCGAGGCGGATACGCAGTATTTT.

For the CDR3, the DNA is TGTGCCAGCAGCGTAGATGGACAGGGGAATCAGCCCCAGCATTTT. Amino acid sequence: CASSVDGQGNQPQHF. The chain links TRBV9 to TRBJ1-5, with TRBD1 matching 9 bases. With 0 bases clipped from V and 4 bases from J, the junction kept 2 bases outside the gene matches. The CDR3 length is 15 residues. CDR1 is SGDLS and CDR2 is YYNGEE in the germline V gene.

V and J are TRBV20-1 and TRBJ2-3; possible D gene TRBD2, 5 bases. Looked up from germline, CDR1 is DFQATT and CDR2 is SNEGSKA (reference sequence). V lost 0 bases and J 0 bases, leaving 13 bases between the germline ends. The CDR3 runs to 16 residues. The CDR3 DNA follows: TGCAGTGCTAGAGATCTGCCAGCGGCGAGCACAGATACGCAGTATTTT. Residues: CSARDLPAASTDTQYF.

The chain recombines TRBV3-1 with TRBJ2-4; D not resolved. The CDR3 loop spans 11 amino acids. The V gene's germline CDR1 is LGHDT and CDR2 YNNKEL (reference sequence). With 4 bases removed from V and 3 bases from J, the gap between germline ends came to 1 base. The CDR3 nucleotides are TGTGCCAGCAGCCGCAAAAACATTCAGTACTTC. This sequence encodes CASSRKNIQYF.

This chain joins TRBV28 and TRBJ1-5, with 7 bases that match TRBD1. The J segment lost 7 bases and the V segment lost 5 bases, leaving 11 bases of the junction unmatched. This CDR3 comprises 15 residues. CDR1 is MDHEN, CDR2 SYDVKM, per germline. CDR3 sequence reads: CASSALTGAGQPQHF. The CDR3 DNA reads as TGTGCCAGCAGTGCGCTCACAGGGGCTGGGCAGCCCCAGCATTTT.

This clonotype was detected only once. The rearrangement joins TRBV5-6 to TRBJ1-5, with TRBD1 matching over 8 bases. Germline V gene data show CDR1 as SGHDT and CDR2 as YYEEEE. J gave up 7 bases and V 4 bases, and 10 bases lay outside the gene matches. This CDR3 comprises 15 residues. The CDR3 is CASSVGQGVTQPQHF. CDR3 bases: TGTGCCAGCAGCGTTGGACAGGGTGTCACCCAGCCCCAGCATTTT.

The genes are TRBV19 and TRBJ1-4; D possibly corresponds to TRBD1 (5 bases). V dropped 10 bases and J dropped 4 bases, with 13 bases sitting between them. CDR1 is LNHDA and CDR2 is SQIVND in the germline V gene (reference sequence). This CDR3 is 13 amino acids long. DNA for the CDR3: TGTGCCACCGGGGGACGGAGTAATGAAAAACTGTTTTTT. Translated: CATGGRSNEKLFF.

This sequence joins TRBV20-1 and TRBJ2-3; the D is unclear. CDR3 length: 10 residues. Germline loops: CDR1 DFQATT, CDR2 SNEGSKA (reference sequence). The CDR3, as DNA: TGCACCTATGCGGCAGATACGCAGTATTTT. Translated, it gives CTYAADTQYF.